These 7 T cell receptor beta chains were sequenced from one sample in a study of CXCR3-negative and CXCR3-positive naive CD8 T cells. cDNA libraries for TRB were generated by 5' RACE incorporating UMI labels. TCRdb re-called the 5' RACE reads; every CDR3 protein appears as one record, without DNA. The data show under 70,000 distinct CDR3 sequences, and the top ten clones hold 20%. The sequencing input was memory CD8+ T cells from blood. The source is a human donor in good health. Some clones in this sample may be carry-over from other donors' samples.

The J gene is TRBJ2-7, the V gene TRBV7-9; lacking DNA, the TRBD1 call made by TCRdb goes unchecked. The germline V gene encodes CDR1 SEHNR and CDR2 FQNEAQ (reference sequence). This CDR3 region has 15 residues. This chain's CDR3 is CASSSGAGANYEQYF.

The chain has TRBV18 and TRBJ2-1; the TRBD2 assignment by TCRdb is unverifiable without DNA. The CDR3 consists of 15 residues. The germline CDR1 and CDR2 sequences are KGHSH and LQKENI. CDR3 in amino acids: CASSPGSGQYNEQFF.

The chain joins TRBV5-5 to TRBJ2-1. Germline CDR1 is SGHKS and CDR2 is YYEKEE (reference sequence). The CDR3 length is 13 residues. This CDR3 is CASSSVLSNEQFF.

The V and J genes are TRBV18 and TRBJ2-7; the TRBD1 assignment by TCRdb is unverifiable without DNA. The CDR3 totals 16 residues. The germline V gene encodes CDR1 KGHSH and CDR2 LQKENI. This CDR3 is CASSPPQGQSLYEQYF.

The chain joins TRBV7-8 to TRBJ1-1; TCRdb returns TRBD1, unconfirmable since there is no DNA. CDR1 is SGHVS and CDR2 is FQNEAQ in the germline V gene. The length of the CDR3 is 15 residues. CDR3 amino acids: CASSQQTGVNTEAFF.

The chain links TRBV13 to TRBJ2-6; lacking DNA, the TRBD1 call made by TCRdb goes unchecked. This CDR3 comprises 17 residues. Germline V gene data show CDR1 as PRHDT and CDR2 as FYEKMQ (reference sequence). The chain's CDR3 is CASSSGTGLSGANVLTF.

The chain is built from TRBV5-1 and TRBJ2-2. CDR3 length: 13 residues. The germline V gene has CDR1 SGHRS and CDR2 YFSETQ. CDR3: CASSFGRAGELFF. Full variable domain (remainder filled in from reference TRBV5-1 and TRBJ2-2): KAGVTQTPRYLIKTRGQQVTLSCSPISGHRSVSWYQQTPGQGLQFLFEYFSETQRNKGNFPGRFSGRQFSNSRSEMNVSTLELGDSALYLCASSFGRAGELFFGEGSRLTVL.